These 21 T cell receptor beta chains share one sample of origin, sequenced in a study of T cells in tuberculosis. Here immunoSEQ multiplex PCR was the method, and the copy in TCRdb shows in-frame clones only, minus some. Of tens of thousands of clones listed, about nine tenths were seen once; the top ten hold roughly 7.7%. Sequencing used PBMCs. These receptors all come from a donor between 10 and 35 years old with latent tuberculosis or without tuberculosis infection. Some clones in this sample may be carry-over from other donors' samples.

The chain couples TRBV28 to TRBJ1-3; D remains unclear. Germline CDR1 is MDHEN and CDR2 is SYDVKM. The CDR3 has 14 residues. V gave up 10 bases and J gave up 5 bases, with 18 bases separating them. CDR3 DNA sequence: TGTGCCAACTCCCCGGGAGGAGACAGAAACACCATATATTTT. Translated, it gives CANSPGGDRNTIYF.

CDR3: CASSLKRGAGEQYF. The CDR3 bases are TGTGCCAGCAGCTTGAAGCGGGGGGCCGGGGAGCAGTACTTC. The chain recombines TRBV7-8 with TRBJ2-7; 9 bases align to TRBD2. V shed 3 bases, J shed 7 bases, and the junction held 7 bases outside the gene matches. The CDR3 sequence is 14 residues long. CDR1 and CDR2 from the germline V gene are SGHVS and FQNEAQ.

This chain uses TRBV2 with TRBJ2-6; D is unclear. Between the trimmed V and J ends, which lost 8 bases and 0 bases, there was a span of 8 bases. This CDR3 region has 14 residues. CDR1 is SNHLY and CDR2 is FYNNEI in the germline V gene. The CDR3 bases are TGTGCCAGCGGCTCAAGCTCTGGGGCCAACGTCCTGACTTTC. Its translation is CASGSSSGANVLTF.

V gene TRBV9 combines with J gene TRBJ1-2; tentatively, D is TRBD1 (5 bases). The length of the CDR3 is 14 residues. V was pared by 3 bases and J by 3 bases, with 12 bases between. The germline V gene encodes CDR1 SGDLS and CDR2 YYNGEE. The chain's CDR3 is CASSDPGGDYGYTF. CDR3 coding DNA: TGTGCCAGCAGCGACCCCGGGGGGGACTATGGCTACACCTTC.

The gene calls are TRBV5-1 and TRBJ1-2, with 7 bases identical to TRBD1. The junction had 8 bases not matched to a gene; V was cut back by 0 bases and J by 0 bases. Per germline, CDR1 SGHRS and CDR2 YFSETQ. This CDR3 has 17 residues. CDR3 nucleotide sequence: TGCGCCAGCAGCTTGGCTCCCACAGGGGCCCCTAACTATGGCTACACCTTC. It yields the protein CASSLAPTGAPNYGYTF.

This sequence joins TRBV9 and TRBJ1-1; 7 bases agree with TRBD1. The J segment lost 7 bases and the V segment lost 1 base, leaving 28 bases of the junction unmatched. This CDR3 is 21 amino acids long. In germline, CDR1 is SGDLS, CDR2 YYNGEE. CDR3 residues: CASSVCLVSRQGKSNWREAFF. CDR3 coding DNA: TGTGCCAGCAGCGTATGTTTGGTGTCGAGACAGGGAAAGTCTAATTGGCGTGAAGCTTTCTTT.

This rearrangement joins TRBV27 to TRBJ2-7; possible D gene TRBD2, 5 bases. V was shortened by 4 bases and J by 3 bases, with 16 bases between the two germline ends. CDR3 length: 15 amino acids. Germline V gene data show CDR1 as MNHEY and CDR2 as SMNVEV (reference sequence). CDR3 loop: CASSSREGVSYEQYF. The CDR3, as DNA: TGTGCCAGCAGTTCCCGGGAAGGCGTTAGCTACGAGCAGTACTTC.

This clone is medium-sized. The J gene is TRBJ2-7, the V gene TRBV19; D unclear. This CDR3 has 13 residues. Trimming shortened V by 5 bases and J by 4 bases, and 12 bases separated the two germline ends. Germline V CDR1 and CDR2: LNHDA, SQIVND (reference sequence). The CDR3 sequence: CASSVGTEYEQYF. The CDR3 nucleotides are TGTGCCAGTAGTGTCGGAACAGAATACGAGCAGTACTTC. Variable domain in full (rest from reference TRBV19 and TRBJ2-7): DGGITQSPKYLFRKEGQNVTLSCEQNLNHDAMYWYRQDPGQGLRLIYYSQIVNDFQKGDIAEGYSVSREKKESFPLTVTSAQKNPTAFYLCASSVGTEYEQYFGPGTRLTVT.

J is TRBJ2-7 and V is TRBV4-1; D possibly corresponds to TRBD2 (6 bases). The length of the CDR3 is 14 residues. V lost 1 base, J lost 3 bases, and 10 bases lay in between. Per the germline V gene, CDR1 is MGHRA and CDR2 is YSYEKL. The CDR3 protein is CASSQADGGYEQYF. CDR3 sequence (DNA): TGCGCCAGCAGCCAAGCGGACGGGGGCTACGAGCAGTACTTC.

The chain joins TRBV7-8 to TRBJ2-7; D unresolved. Germline lookup yields CDR1 SGHVS and CDR2 FQNEAQ. The CDR3 length is 14 residues. V was cut by 1 base and J by 0 bases, with 7 bases left in between. The CDR3 sequence: CASSLDGFSYEQYF. The CDR3 DNA reads TGTGCCAGCAGCTTAGACGGGTTCTCCTACGAGCAGTACTTC.

This chain joins TRBV7-9 and TRBJ2-1; D not resolved. This CDR3 region has 12 residues. The V gene's germline CDR1 is SEHNR and CDR2 FQNEAQ (reference sequence). Trimming took off 1 base at V and 7 bases at J, with 5 bases between the two ends. CDR3 protein: CASSLGQNEQFF. CDR3 DNA sequence: TGTGCCAGCAGCTTAGGGCAGAATGAGCAGTTCTTC.

The chain joins TRBV5-4 to TRBJ2-7; unclear D gene. Trimming shortened V by 2 bases and J by 5 bases, and 11 bases separated the two germline ends. CDR1 SGHNT and CDR2 YYREEE come from the germline V gene (reference sequence). This CDR3 is 13 amino acids long. The CDR3 reads CASSFSQAHEQYF. CDR3 sequence (DNA): TGTGCCAGCAGCTTCTCCCAGGCCCACGAGCAGTACTTC. The full variable domain, its missing parts supplied by reference TRBV5-4 and TRBJ2-7, is ETGVTQSPTHLIKTRGQQVTLRCSSQSGHNTVSWYQQALGQGPQFIFQYYREEENGRGNFPPRFSGLQFPNYSSELNVNALELDDSALYLCASSFSQAHEQYFGPGTRLTVT.

The genes are TRBV15 and TRBJ1-4; 12 bases are a match to TRBD1. Germline lookup yields CDR1 LNHNV and CDR2 YYDKDF (reference sequence). CDR3 length: 16 residues. After removal of 4 bases from V and 7 bases from J, the junction contained 7 bases not matched to a gene. CDR3 sequence: CATSITGTGGAEKLFF. The CDR3 region has the DNA TGTGCCACCAGCATAACCGGGACAGGGGGCGCTGAAAAACTGTTTTTT.

The chain links TRBV7-2 to TRBJ1-2; tentatively, D is TRBD1 (5 bases). CDR1 and CDR2 (germline): SGHTA, FQGNSA. The CDR3 length is 14 residues. V gave up 3 bases and J gave up 4 bases, with 12 bases separating them. CDR3 loop: CASSFLDSVYGYTF. The CDR3 DNA reads TGTGCCAGCAGCTTTCTAGACAGCGTCTATGGCTACACCTTC. Filled out from reference TRBV7-2 and TRBJ1-2, the complete variable domain reads GAGVSQSPSNKVTEKGKDVELRCDPISGHTALYWYRQSLGQGLEFLIYFQGNSAPDKSGLPSDRFSAERTGGSVSTLTIQRTQQEDSAVYLCASSFLDSVYGYTFGSGTRLTVV.

V and J are TRBV19 and TRBJ1-3; D may be TRBD1 (5 bases). CDR1 and CDR2 (germline): LNHDA, SQIVND (reference sequence). The CDR3 sequence is 17 residues long. The V end lost 1 base, the J end lost 0 bases, and 13 bases lay between the germline ends. CDR3: CASSIAPTVLSGNTIYF. The DNA of the CDR3 is TGTGCCAGTAGTATAGCCCCGACAGTGCTCTCTGGAAACACCATATATTTT. Looking up the rest from reference TRBV19 and TRBJ1-3 gives the full variable domain: DGGITQSPKYLFRKEGQNVTLSCEQNLNHDAMYWYRQDPGQGLRLIYYSQIVNDFQKGDIAEGYSVSREKKESFPLTVTSAQKNPTAFYLCASSIAPTVLSGNTIYFGEGSWLTVV.

The chain recombines TRBV6-1 with TRBJ2-1; D uncertain. The CDR3 runs 13 residues. The germline gives CDR1 MNHNS, CDR2 SASEGT. The V end lost 1 base, the J end lost 3 bases, and 4 bases lay between the germline ends. As DNA, the CDR3 is TGTGCCAGCAGTGAAGGAGGCTACAATGAGCAGTTCTTC. This sequence encodes CASSEGGYNEQFF.

CDR3 amino acids: CASSERTAVNEKLFF. DNA for the CDR3: TGTGCCAGCAGCGAGAGGACAGCTGTTAATGAAAAACTGTTTTTT. V gene TRBV11-2 combines with J gene TRBJ1-4; D perhaps matches TRBD1 (6 bases). V lost 5 bases and J 4 bases, leaving 14 bases between the germline ends. CDR3 size: 15 residues. Looked up from germline, CDR1 is SGHAT and CDR2 is FQNNGV. The whole variable domain, remainder taken from reference TRBV11-2 and TRBJ1-4, is EAGVAQSPRYKIIEKRQSVAFWCNPISGHATLYWYQQILGQGPKLLIQFQNNGVVDDSQLPKDRFSAERLKGVDSTLKIQPAKLEDSAVYLCASSERTAVNEKLFFGSGTQLSVL.

The chain has TRBV6-4 and TRBJ1-2, with 9 bases identical to TRBD1. There are 13 residues in the CDR3. Trimming cost V 1 base and J 11 bases; bases outside gene matches: 5. Germline V gives CDR1 MRHNA, CDR2 SNTAGT. In nucleotides, the CDR3 is TGTGCCAGCAGTGACTTCGGGACAGGGCGATACACCTTC. Protein product: CASSDFGTGRYTF.

The rearrangement uses TRBV19 and TRBJ2-1; a possible D gene is TRBD2 (6 bases). V was trimmed by 9 bases and J by 4 bases, leaving 16 bases between them. This CDR3 comprises 14 residues. Germline CDR1 and CDR2: LNHDA and SQIVND (reference sequence). The DNA for the CDR3 is TGTGCCAGCCGACCCCCGGGGGTATACAATGAGCAGTTCTTC. Protein: CASRPPGVYNEQFF.

V and J are TRBV9 and TRBJ2-6; D uncertain. Germline CDR1 reads SGDLS; CDR2 reads YYNGEE. The CDR3 is made up of 14 amino acids. V dropped 4 bases and J dropped 0 bases, with 5 bases sitting between them. CDR3 nucleotide sequence: TGTGCCAGCAGCCCCCTCTCTGGGGCCAACGTCCTGACTTTC. It yields the protein CASSPLSGANVLTF.

The V gene is TRBV5-4, the J gene TRBJ2-1; tentative D call: TRBD2 (6 bases). CDR1 and CDR2 (germline): SGHNT, YYREEE (reference sequence). The V gene lost 4 bases and the J gene lost 8 bases, with 25 bases spanning the gap. The CDR3 has 17 amino acids. The CDR3 reads CASSPIPPGEQFDEQFF. The CDR3 DNA follows: TGTGCCAGCAGCCCTATTCCGCCGGGGGAACAATTCGATGAGCAGTTCTTC.